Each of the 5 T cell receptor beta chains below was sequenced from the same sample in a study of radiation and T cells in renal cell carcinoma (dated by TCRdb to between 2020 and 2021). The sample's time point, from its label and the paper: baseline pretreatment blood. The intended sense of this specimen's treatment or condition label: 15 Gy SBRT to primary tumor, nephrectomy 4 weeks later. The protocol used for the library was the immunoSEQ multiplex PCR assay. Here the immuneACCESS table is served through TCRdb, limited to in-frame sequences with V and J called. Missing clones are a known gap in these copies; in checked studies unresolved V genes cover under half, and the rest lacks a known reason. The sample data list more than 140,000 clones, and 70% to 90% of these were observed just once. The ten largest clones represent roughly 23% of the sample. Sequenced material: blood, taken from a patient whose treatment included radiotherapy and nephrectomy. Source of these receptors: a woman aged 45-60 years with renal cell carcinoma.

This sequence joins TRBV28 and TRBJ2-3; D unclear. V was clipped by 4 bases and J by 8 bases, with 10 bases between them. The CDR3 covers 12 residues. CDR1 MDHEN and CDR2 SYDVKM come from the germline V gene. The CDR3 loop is CASSSPRGTQYF. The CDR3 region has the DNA TGTGCCAGCAGTTCCCCGCGCGGTACGCAGTATTTT.

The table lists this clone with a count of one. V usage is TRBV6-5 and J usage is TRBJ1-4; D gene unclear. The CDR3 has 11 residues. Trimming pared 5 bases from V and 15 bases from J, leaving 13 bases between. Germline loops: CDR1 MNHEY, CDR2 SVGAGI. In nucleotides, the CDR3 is TGTGCCAGCAGTGATTACCGACGAATGTTTTTT. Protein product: CASSDYRRMFF.

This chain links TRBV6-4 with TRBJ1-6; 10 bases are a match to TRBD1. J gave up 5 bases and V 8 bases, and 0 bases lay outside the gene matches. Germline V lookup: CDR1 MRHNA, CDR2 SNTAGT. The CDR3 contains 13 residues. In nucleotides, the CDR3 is TGTGCCAGCGGACAGGGGGATAATTCACCCCTCCACTTT. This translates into CASGQGDNSPLHF.

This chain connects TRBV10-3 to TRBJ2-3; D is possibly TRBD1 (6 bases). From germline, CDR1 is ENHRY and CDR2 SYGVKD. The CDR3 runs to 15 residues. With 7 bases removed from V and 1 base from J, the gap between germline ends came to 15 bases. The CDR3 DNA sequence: TGTGCCATCACCGAAGACAGGTTACGCACAGATACGCAGTATTTT. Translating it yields CAITEDRLRTDTQYF.

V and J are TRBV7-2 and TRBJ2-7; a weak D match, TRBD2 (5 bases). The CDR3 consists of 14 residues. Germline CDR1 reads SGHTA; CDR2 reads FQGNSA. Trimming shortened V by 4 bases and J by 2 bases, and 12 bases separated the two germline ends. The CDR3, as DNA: TGTGCCAGCAGCTCCAGCGGTGTCGCCTACGAGCAGTACTTC. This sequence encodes CASSSSGVAYEQYF.